These 22 T cell receptor beta chains share one sample of origin, sequenced in a study of regulatory T cells in long-lasting Graves disease. Construction of TCR beta libraries relied on iRepertoire HTBI primers and on Arm-PCR targeting CDR3 regions. TCRdb itself ran the multiplex PCR reads through MiXCR, one entry per CDR3 protein. The table lists roughly 530,000 distinct CDR3 sequences, 15% to 20% of them singletons, with approximately 25% in the top ten. The time point here: newly diagnosed GD, antithyroid drugs for less than 3 months. Following extraction of RNA from PBMCs, that RNA was used to make the TCR library. The same sample was also used in a study of T cells in Graves' hyperthyroidism and ophthalmopathy.

Here the sequenced sample was peripheral blood mononuclear cells (PBMCs), taken at new diagnosis, from a patient treated with antithyroid drugs. The source is a woman aged 35 to 60 with Graves disease.

This clonotype was counted a few times. CDR3 coding DNA: TGCGCCAGCAGCCAATACCAACCTCGGGGGGATCAGCCCCAGCATTTT. It specifies CASSQYQPRGDQPQHF. The chain recombines TRBV4-1 with TRBJ1-5, with a possible D match to TRBD1 (5 bases). This CDR3 contains 16 residues. V was trimmed by 2 bases and J by 5 bases, leaving 16 bases between them. Germline-derived CDR1 and CDR2 are MGHRA and YSYEKL.

In this sample, this clonotype turned up many times. The CDR3 region is CSATTSGGINEQFF. CDR3 bases: TGCAGTGCTACTACTAGCGGGGGGATCAATGAGCAGTTCTTC. The chain combines TRBV20-1 with TRBJ2-1; 12 bases are a match to TRBD2. CDR3 length: 14 residues. Germline CDR1 is DFQATT and CDR2 is SNEGSKA (reference sequence). J lost 6 bases, V lost 4 bases, and 4 bases had no gene match.

The V and J genes are TRBV29-1 and TRBJ2-7; D unresolved. This CDR3 has 12 amino acids. Germline-derived CDR1 and CDR2 are SQVTM and ANQGSEA. The V and J ends lost 4 bases and 3 bases respectively, with 10 bases between them. CDR3 protein: CSVAEPIYEQYF. Written as DNA, the CDR3 is TGCAGCGTTGCGGAGCCAATCTACGAGCAGTACTTC.

This clonotype was found many times. V usage is TRBV10-1 and J usage is TRBJ1-6; 8 bases are shared with TRBD1. CDR1 is WNHNN and CDR2 is SYGVQD in the germline V gene (reference sequence). Trimming cost V 6 bases and J 10 bases; bases outside gene matches: 8. The CDR3 totals 14 residues. This chain's CDR3 is CASSNAGQGSPLHF. CDR3 nucleotides: TGCGCCAGCAGCAACGCTGGACAGGGCTCACCCCTCCACTTT.

The V and J genes are TRBV30 and TRBJ1-2, with D tentatively TRBD1 (6 bases). The germline V and J ends were trimmed by 8 bases and 6 bases, with 19 bases remaining between them. CDR3 length equals 13 residues. Germline V gene data show CDR1 as GTSNPN and CDR2 as SVGIG (reference sequence). The CDR3: CARTRGGYNGYTF. In DNA, the CDR3 is TGTGCCAGGACTAGGGGGGGCTACAATGGCTACACCTTC.

The table lists this clonotype with a few counts. The chain carries TRBV6-2 or TRBV6-3 and TRBJ2-2, with TRBD2 as a possible D gene (5 bases). The CDR3 contains 12 residues. V was cut by 7 bases and J by 4 bases, with 7 bases left in between. The germline V gene has CDR1 MNHEY and CDR2 SVGEGT. CDR3 sequence: CASTEGTGELFF. CDR3 sequence (DNA): TGTGCCAGCACCGAGGGCACCGGGGAGCTGTTTTTT.

This clonotype was counted only a few times. The V call is TRBV27, the J call TRBJ1-2; D may be TRBD1 (6 bases). CDR3 length: 16 amino acids. Germline V gene data show CDR1 as MNHEY and CDR2 as SMNVEV (reference sequence). The ends were cut back, 5 bases at V and 8 bases at J, with 24 bases in the middle. The CDR3: CASSPRGGANYGGYTF. CDR3 nucleotide sequence: TGTGCCAGCAGTCCTCGAGGGGGTGCTAATTACGGGGGCTACACCTTC.

This clonotype was recorded at least ten times. This rearrangement joins TRBV5-8 to TRBJ1-2; weak D call: TRBD1 (5 bases). CDR1 SGHTS and CDR2 YDEGEE come from the germline V gene. Between the trimmed V and J ends, which lost 4 bases and 7 bases, there was a span of 8 bases. This CDR3 comprises 11 residues. CDR3 in amino acids: CASSKRGGYTF. The CDR3 DNA sequence: TGTGCCAGCAGCAAAAGGGGTGGCTACACCTTC.

This clonotype occurred many times. The chain has TRBV6-1 and TRBJ1-2; 7 bases map to TRBD1. CDR1 is MNHNS, CDR2 SASEGT, per germline. Trimming cost V 6 bases and J 5 bases; bases outside gene matches: 6. This CDR3 region has 13 residues. The DNA for the CDR3 is TGTGCCAGCAGAGTAGCAGGGGGGTATGGCTACACCTTC. Protein: CASRVAGGYGYTF.

This clonotype was seen many times. The chain recombines TRBV20-1 with TRBJ2-7; TRBD1 matches 9 bases. Germline V lookup: CDR1 DFQATT, CDR2 SNEGSKA (reference sequence). V gave up 3 bases and J gave up 6 bases; unmatched junction bases: 9. The CDR3 extends over 14 amino acids. In nucleotides, the CDR3 is TGCAGTGCTAGGGAAGACAGGGGGGTGGGCGAGCAGTACTTC. This encodes CSAREDRGVGEQYF.

This clonotype was picked up many times. This CDR3 is CASSIDRATVLQYF. The DNA of the CDR3 is TGTGCCAGCAGTATTGACAGGGCCACGGTTTTACAGTACTTC. This chain connects TRBV6-1 to TRBJ2-7; 7 bases are a match to TRBD1. CDR3 length: 14 residues. Per the germline V gene, CDR1 is MNHNS and CDR2 is SASEGT. Trimming took 5 bases from V and 10 from J; bases not matched to a gene: 14.

This clonotype was detected ten times or more. This chain links TRBV29-1 with TRBJ1-1; the D gene is possibly TRBD1 (6 bases). Germline assignment: CDR1 SQVTM and CDR2 ANQGSEA. The CDR3 loop spans 16 amino acids. V was pared by 1 base and J by 5 bases, with 20 bases between. CDR3 in DNA: TGCAGCGTTGAAGCCGGTTCGTTCAGGGGTGGAACTGAAGCTTTCTTT. Amino acid sequence: CSVEAGSFRGGTEAFF.

The rearrangement uses TRBV5-1 and TRBJ2-1, with D uncertain. The CDR3 consists of 17 residues. Trimming pared 1 base from V and 0 bases from J, leaving 14 bases between. Germline V gene sequence: CDR1 SGHRS, CDR2 YFSETQ. CDR3 in DNA: TGCGCCAGCAGCTTGTCAGAGTTACCTAGCTCCTACAATGAGCAGTTCTTC. This sequence encodes CASSLSELPSSYNEQFF.

This clonotype appeared many times. The chain employs TRBV28 and TRBJ1-4; TRBD1 matches at 9 bases. Losses at the gene ends were 7 bases for V and 10 bases for J; bases not matched to a gene: 10. CDR1 and CDR2 (germline): MDHEN, SYDVKM. This CDR3 contains 14 residues. CDR3 residues: CASTRDRVIGKLFF. The CDR3, as DNA: TGTGCCAGCACGCGGGACAGGGTAATAGGAAAACTGTTTTTT.

To note about this clonotype: The CDR3 ends on some other residue instead of the conserved phenylalanine or tryptophan, so this is likely a read error. The DNA is left out, because the CDR3 cannot be placed on it with certainty; the CDR3 is given as TCRdb lists it. This CDR3 reads CASSYPLGG. This chain links TRBV2 with TRBJ2-7; the table gives TRBD1 as D, unverified against the DNA. Termini included, the CDR3 measures 9 amino acids. CDR1 is SNHLY and CDR2 is FYNNEI in the germline V gene.

This clonotype was counted only a few times. This sequence joins TRBV5-1 and TRBJ2-7; the match to TRBD1 covers 7 bases. Germline CDR1 and CDR2: SGHRS and YFSETQ. The CDR3 is 16 residues long. V lost 0 bases and J lost 2; bases outside the gene matches: 8. The CDR3 region is CASSLGLDRRAYEQYF. The CDR3, as DNA: TGCGCCAGCAGCTTGGGTCTGGACAGGCGGGCCTACGAGCAGTACTTC.

This clonotype was seen more than once but under ten times. The rearrangement uses TRBV13 and TRBJ1-3; the D gene is possibly TRBD1 (5 bases). CDR3 size: 16 residues. Germline CDR1 PRHDT, CDR2 FYEKMQ (reference sequence). V was trimmed by 6 bases and J by 0 bases, leaving 15 bases between them. The CDR3 here is CASRNSRALSGNTIYF. CDR3 DNA sequence: TGTGCCAGCAGAAATAGCAGGGCCCTCTCTGGAAACACCATATATTTT.

This clonotype was recorded a few times. V usage is TRBV6-4 and J usage is TRBJ1-6; no clear D gene. With 5 bases removed from V and 10 bases from J, the gap between germline ends came to 15 bases. This CDR3 is built from 14 residues. Germline loops: CDR1 MRHNA, CDR2 SNTAGT. The CDR3 coding sequence is TGTGCCAGCAGTTACTTAAATCCGGACTCACCCCTCCACTTT. It encodes CASSYLNPDSPLHF.

The sample holds a few counts of this clonotype. The chain recombines TRBV14 with TRBJ2-7; 9 nucleotides agree with TRBD1. This CDR3 region has 15 residues. Germline V gene data show CDR1 as SGHDN and CDR2 as FVKESK. V gave up 3 bases and J gave up 3 bases; unmatched junction bases: 6. CDR3 DNA: TGTGCCAGCAGCCAGGCCGGGACAGGGTACTACGAGCAGTACTTC. The encoded protein is CASSQAGTGYYEQYF.

The chain is built from TRBV6-1 and TRBJ2-1; 13 nucleotides agree with TRBD2. CDR1 is MNHNS, CDR2 SASEGT, per germline. The V gene end was trimmed by 6 bases and the J gene end by 6 bases; junction bases not matched to a gene: 11. The CDR3 runs 17 residues. CDR3 loop: CASSRRLAGGLINEQFF. The CDR3 DNA reads TGTGCCAGCAGCCGCCGACTAGCGGGGGGCCTTATCAATGAGCAGTTCTTC.

This clonotype was recorded many times. The V gene is TRBV5-1, the J gene TRBJ1-2; D not certain. Trimming cost V 4 bases and J 8 bases, with 15 bases left between them. This CDR3 region has 13 residues. The germline gives CDR1 SGHRS, CDR2 YFSETQ. The CDR3 here is CASSPNVPGGYTF. DNA for the CDR3: TGCGCCAGCAGCCCCAATGTCCCTGGCGGCTACACCTTC.

This clonotype was recorded many times. The rearrangement uses TRBV20-1 and TRBJ2-5, with 8 bases that match TRBD2. V was pared by 0 bases and J by 5 bases, with 8 bases of the junction left unmatched. The germline V gene encodes CDR1 DFQATT and CDR2 SNEGSKA (reference sequence). The CDR3 loop spans 15 amino acids. The DNA of the CDR3 is TGCAGTGCTAGAGATTTTAGTTCGGGGGGGGAGACCCAGTACTTC. It translates to CSARDFSSGGETQYF.